This T cell receptor (beta chain) was identified in a study of neurological immune-mediated disorders. There are 16 residues in the CDR3. Germline trimming cut 5 bases from V and 1 base from J; bases unmatched to any gene: 5. Germline CDR1 reads SEHNR; CDR2 reads FQNEAQ (reference sequence). TCRdb recomputed calls from the 5' RACE reads with MiXCR, one row per CDR3 protein. Here the sample spans roughly 67,000 distinct CDR3 sequences, around 4% being singletons. This clonotype has at least ten counts. What was sequenced was PBMCs. J is TRBJ2-2 and V is TRBV7-9, with 9 bases lining up with TRBD1. The receptor comes from a man in his fifties with multiple sclerosis. CDR3 loop: CASSDPGQGNTGELFF. The DNA of the CDR3 is TGTGCCAGCAGCGATCCGGGACAGGGGAACACCGGGGAGCTGTTTTTT.